A single T cell receptor (beta chain) is shown here with its context. No antigen is known for it. The CDR3 runs 14 residues. Germline V gene lookup returns CDR1 SGHDT and CDR2 YYEEEE. Trimming cost V 6 bases and J 4 bases, with 16 bases left between them. The treatment here: approximately 18 received Ad26.COV2.S at low or high dose, single or two shots; several received placebo; per-sample allocation not given. Day 63 following the first vaccine or placebo injection was when the samples were taken. Based in Boston, the donor was an adult of 18-55 years. This entry comes from a study of Ad26.COV2.S vaccination and SARS-CoV-2 variants. Whole-study findings and limits: Placebo recipients had lower spike-specific TCR breadth than vaccine recipients.

Produced via immunoSEQ multiplex PCR; TCRdb's table is partial and in-frame only. There are some 400,000 clones in the sample; about 89% occur only once, and 1.5% to 2% lies in the top ten. The chain combines TRBV5-6 with TRBJ1-1; TRBD1 is a possible D gene (5 bases). This clonotype originated in a person aged 18-60 years who received the Ad26.COV2.S COVID-19 vaccine or a placebo. The source was peripheral blood, collected in a trial of Ad26.COV2.S vaccine versus placebo. The CDR3 protein is CASTSLGGVTEAFF. CDR3 in DNA: TGTGCCAGCACCTCCTTGGGGGGAGTCACTGAAGCTTTCTTT. Supplemented by reference TRBV5-6 and TRBJ1-1, the full variable domain reads DAGVTQSPTHLIKTRGQQVTLRCSPKSGHDTVSWYQQALGQGPQFIFQYYEEEERQRGNFPDRFSGHQFPNYSSELNVNALLLGDSALYLCASTSLGGVTEAFFGQGTRLTVV.